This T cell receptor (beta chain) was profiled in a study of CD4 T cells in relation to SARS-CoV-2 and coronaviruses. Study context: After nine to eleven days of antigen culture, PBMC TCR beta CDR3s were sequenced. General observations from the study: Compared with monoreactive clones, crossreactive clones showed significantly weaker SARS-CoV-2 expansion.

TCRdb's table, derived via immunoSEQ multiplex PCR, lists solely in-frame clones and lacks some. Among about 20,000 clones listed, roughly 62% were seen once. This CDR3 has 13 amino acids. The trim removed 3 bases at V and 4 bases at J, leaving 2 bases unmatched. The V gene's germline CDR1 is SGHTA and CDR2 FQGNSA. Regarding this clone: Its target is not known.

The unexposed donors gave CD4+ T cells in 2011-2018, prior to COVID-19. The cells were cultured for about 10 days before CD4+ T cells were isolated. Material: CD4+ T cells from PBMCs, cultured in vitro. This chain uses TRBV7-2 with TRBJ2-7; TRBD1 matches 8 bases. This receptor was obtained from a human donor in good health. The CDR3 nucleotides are TGTGCCAGCAGCTTTGACAGGGGATACGAGCAGTACTTC. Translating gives CASSFDRGYEQYF.